The T cell receptor beta chain described here comes from a study of T cell responses to AZD1222 COVID-19 vaccine. The protocol was immunoSEQ multiplex PCR, while the TCRdb copy is restricted to in-frame clones and leaves out a portion. In the table there are under 150,000 clones, about 88% of which are singletons. This CDR3 region has 13 residues. V was shortened by 4 bases and J by 2 bases, with 6 bases between the two germline ends. Germline V lookup: CDR1 SGHTA, CDR2 FQGNSA. Points from the study as a whole: Sampling captured repertoires only after the peak T cell response. Among AZD1222 vaccinees, only six or seven were seropositive at baseline. Nearly half of spike-specific TCRs reportedly target unmutated variant regions. Donors were chiefly white British, with a greater number of females, and clonal diversity was perhaps underestimated.

In regard to this clone: Its antigen is unknown.

The chain uses TRBV7-2 and TRBJ2-1; D gene unclear. The TCR comes from an adult in good health. The sequencing used peripheral blood, collected on day 0 of MenACWY control vaccination. CDR3 sequence reads: CASSSFPYNEQFF. CDR3 coding DNA: TGTGCCAGCAGCTCTTTCCCCTACAATGAGCAGTTCTTC.